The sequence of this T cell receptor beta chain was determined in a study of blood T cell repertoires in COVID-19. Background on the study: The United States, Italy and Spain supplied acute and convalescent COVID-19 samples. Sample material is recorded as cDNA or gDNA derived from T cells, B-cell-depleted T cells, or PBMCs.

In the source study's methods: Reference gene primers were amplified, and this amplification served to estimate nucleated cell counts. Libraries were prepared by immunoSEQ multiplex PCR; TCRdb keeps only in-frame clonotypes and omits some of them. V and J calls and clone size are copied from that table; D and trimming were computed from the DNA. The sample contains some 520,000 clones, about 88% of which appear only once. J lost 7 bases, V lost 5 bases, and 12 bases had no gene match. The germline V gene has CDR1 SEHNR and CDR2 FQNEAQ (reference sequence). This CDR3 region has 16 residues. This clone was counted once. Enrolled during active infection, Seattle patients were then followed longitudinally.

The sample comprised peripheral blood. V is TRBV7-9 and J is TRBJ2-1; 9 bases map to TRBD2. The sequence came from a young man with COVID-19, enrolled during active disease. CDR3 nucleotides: TGTGCCAGCAGCCAGAGGGCGACGCGGGGGGGAAATGAGCAGTTCTTC. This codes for CASSQRATRGGNEQFF.